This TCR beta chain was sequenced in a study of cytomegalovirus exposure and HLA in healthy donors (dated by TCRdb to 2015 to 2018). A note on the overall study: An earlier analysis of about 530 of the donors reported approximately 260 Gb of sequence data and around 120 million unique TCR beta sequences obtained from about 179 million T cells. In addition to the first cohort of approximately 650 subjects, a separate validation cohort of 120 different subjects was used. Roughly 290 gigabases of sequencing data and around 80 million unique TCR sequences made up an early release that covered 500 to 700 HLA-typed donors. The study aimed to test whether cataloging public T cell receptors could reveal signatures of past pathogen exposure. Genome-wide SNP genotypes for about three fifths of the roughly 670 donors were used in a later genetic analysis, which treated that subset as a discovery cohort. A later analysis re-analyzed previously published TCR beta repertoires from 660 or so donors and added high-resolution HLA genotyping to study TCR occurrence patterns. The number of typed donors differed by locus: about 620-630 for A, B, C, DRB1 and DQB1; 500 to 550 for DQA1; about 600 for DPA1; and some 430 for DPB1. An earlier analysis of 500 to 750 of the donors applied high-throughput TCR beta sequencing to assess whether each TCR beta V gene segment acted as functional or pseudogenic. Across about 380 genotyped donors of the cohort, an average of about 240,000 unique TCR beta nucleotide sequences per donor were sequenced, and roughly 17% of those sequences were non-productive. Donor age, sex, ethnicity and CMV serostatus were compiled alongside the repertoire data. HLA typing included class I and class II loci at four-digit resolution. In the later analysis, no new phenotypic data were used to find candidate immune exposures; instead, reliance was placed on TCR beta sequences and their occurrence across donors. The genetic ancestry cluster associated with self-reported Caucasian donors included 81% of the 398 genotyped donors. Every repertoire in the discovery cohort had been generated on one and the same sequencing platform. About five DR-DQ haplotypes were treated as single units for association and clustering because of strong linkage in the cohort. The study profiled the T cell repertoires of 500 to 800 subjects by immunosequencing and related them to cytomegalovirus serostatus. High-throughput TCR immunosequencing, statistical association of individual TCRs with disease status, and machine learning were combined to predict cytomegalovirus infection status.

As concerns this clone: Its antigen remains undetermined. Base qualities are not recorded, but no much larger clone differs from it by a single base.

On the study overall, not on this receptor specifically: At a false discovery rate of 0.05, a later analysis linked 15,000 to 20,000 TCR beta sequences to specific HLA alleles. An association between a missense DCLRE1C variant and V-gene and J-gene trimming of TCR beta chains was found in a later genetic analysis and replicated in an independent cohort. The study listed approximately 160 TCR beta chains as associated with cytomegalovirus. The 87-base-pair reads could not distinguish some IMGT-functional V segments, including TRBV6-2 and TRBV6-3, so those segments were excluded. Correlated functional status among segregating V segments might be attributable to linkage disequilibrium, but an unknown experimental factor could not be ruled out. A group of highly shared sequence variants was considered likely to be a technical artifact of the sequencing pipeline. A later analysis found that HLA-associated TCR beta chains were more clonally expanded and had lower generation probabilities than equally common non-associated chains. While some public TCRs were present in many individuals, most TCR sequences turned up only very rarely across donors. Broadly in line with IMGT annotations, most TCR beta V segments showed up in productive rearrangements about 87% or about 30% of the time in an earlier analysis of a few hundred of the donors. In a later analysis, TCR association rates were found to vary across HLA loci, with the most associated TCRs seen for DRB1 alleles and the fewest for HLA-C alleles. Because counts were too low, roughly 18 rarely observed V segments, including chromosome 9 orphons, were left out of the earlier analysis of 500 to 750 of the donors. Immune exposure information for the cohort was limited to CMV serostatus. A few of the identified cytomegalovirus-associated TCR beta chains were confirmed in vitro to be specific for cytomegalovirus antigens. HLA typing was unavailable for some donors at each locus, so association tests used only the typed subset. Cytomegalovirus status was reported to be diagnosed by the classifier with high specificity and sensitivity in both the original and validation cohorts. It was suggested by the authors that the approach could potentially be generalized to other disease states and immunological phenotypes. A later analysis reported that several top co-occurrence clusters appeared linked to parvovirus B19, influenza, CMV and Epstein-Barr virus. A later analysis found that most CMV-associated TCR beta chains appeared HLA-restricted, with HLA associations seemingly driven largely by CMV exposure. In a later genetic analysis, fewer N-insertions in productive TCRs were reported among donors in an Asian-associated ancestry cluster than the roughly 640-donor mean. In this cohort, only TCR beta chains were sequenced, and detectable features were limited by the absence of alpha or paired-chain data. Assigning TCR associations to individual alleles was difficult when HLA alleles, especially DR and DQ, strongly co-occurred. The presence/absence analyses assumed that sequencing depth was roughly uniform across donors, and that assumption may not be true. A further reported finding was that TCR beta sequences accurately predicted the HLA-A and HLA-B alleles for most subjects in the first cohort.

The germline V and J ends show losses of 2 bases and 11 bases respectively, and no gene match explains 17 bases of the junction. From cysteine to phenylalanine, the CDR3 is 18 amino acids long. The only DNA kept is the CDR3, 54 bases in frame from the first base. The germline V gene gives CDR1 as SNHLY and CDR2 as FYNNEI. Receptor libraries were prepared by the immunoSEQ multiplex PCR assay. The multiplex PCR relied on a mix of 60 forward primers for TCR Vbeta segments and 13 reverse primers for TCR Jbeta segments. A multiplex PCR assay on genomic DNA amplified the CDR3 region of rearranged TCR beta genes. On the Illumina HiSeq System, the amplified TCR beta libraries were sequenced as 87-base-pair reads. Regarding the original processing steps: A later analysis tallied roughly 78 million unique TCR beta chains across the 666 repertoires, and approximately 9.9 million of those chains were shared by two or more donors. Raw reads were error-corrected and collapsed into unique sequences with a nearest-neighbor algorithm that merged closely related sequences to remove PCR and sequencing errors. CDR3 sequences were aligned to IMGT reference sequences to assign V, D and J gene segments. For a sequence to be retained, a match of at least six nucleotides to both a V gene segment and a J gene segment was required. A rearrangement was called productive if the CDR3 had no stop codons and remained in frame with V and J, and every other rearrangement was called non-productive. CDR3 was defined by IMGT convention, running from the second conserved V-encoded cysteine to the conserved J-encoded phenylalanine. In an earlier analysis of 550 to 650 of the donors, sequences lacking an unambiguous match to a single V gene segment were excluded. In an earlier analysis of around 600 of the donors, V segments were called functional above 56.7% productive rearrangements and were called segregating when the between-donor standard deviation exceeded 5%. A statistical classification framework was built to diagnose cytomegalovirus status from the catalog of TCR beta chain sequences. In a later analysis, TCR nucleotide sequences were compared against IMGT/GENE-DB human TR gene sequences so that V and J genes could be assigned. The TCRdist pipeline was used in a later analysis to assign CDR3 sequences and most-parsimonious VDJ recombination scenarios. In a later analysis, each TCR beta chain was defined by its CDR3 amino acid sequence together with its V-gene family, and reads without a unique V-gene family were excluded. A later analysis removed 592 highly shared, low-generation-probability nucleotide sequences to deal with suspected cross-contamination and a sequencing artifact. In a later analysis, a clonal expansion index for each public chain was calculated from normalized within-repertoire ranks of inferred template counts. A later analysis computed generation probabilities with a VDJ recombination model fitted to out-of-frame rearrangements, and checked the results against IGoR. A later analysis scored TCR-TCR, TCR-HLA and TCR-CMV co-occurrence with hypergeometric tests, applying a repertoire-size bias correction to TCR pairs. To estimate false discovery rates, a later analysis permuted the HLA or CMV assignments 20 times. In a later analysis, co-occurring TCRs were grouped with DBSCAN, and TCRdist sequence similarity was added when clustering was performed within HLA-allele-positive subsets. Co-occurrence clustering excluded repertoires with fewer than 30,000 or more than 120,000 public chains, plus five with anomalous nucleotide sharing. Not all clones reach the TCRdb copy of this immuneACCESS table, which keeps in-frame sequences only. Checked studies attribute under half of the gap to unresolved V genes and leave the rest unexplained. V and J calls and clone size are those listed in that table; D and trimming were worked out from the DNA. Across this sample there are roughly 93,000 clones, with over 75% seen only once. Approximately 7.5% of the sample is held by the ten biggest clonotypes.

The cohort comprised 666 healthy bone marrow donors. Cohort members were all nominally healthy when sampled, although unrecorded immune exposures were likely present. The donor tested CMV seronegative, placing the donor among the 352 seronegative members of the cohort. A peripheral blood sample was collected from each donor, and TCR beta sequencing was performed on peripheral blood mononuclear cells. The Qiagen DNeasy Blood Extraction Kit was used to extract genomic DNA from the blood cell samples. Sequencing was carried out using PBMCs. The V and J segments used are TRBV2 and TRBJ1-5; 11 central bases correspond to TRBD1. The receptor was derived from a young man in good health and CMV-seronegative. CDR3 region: CASSEWLPGQGVRGTQHF. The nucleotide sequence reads TGTGCCAGCAGTGAATGGTTACCGGGACAGGGGGTTCGAGGGACCCAGCATTTT.